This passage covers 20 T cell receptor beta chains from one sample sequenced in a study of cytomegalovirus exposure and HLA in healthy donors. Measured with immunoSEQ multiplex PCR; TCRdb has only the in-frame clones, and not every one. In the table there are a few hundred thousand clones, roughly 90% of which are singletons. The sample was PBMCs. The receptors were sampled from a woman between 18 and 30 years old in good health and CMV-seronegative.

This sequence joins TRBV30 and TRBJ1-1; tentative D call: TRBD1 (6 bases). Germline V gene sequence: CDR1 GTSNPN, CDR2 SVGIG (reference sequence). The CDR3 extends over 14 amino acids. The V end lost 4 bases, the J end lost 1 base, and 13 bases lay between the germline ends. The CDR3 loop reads CAWTLGHGNTEAFF. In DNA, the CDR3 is TGTGCCTGGACCCTGGGACACGGGAACACTGAAGCTTTCTTT.

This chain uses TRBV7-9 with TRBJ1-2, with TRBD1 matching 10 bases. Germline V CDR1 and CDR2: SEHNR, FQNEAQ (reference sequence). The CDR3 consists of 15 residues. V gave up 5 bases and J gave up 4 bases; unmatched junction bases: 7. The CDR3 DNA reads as TGTGCCAGCAGCGTGGGACAGGGGCCCCCCTATGGCTACACCTTC. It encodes CASSVGQGPPYGYTF.

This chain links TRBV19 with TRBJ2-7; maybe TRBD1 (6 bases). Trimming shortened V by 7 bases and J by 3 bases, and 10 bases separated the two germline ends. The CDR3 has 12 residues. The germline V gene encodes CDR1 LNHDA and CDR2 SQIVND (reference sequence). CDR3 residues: CASITQGYEQYF. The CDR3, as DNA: TGTGCCAGTATTACACAGGGCTACGAGCAGTACTTC.

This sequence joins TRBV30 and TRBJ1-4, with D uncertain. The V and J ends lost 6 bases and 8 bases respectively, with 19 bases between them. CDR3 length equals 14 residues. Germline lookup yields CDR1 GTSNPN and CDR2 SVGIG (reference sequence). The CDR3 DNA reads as TGTGCCTGTCCTTCGGAGGGATGGCGAGAAAAACTGTTTTTT. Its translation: CACPSEGWREKLFF. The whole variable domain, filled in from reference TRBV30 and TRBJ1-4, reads SQTIHQWPATLVQPVGSPLSLECTVEGTSNPNLYWYRQAAGRGLQLLFYSVGIGQISSEVPQNLSASRPQDRQFILSSKKLLLSDSGFYLCACPSEGWREKLFFGSGTQLSVL.

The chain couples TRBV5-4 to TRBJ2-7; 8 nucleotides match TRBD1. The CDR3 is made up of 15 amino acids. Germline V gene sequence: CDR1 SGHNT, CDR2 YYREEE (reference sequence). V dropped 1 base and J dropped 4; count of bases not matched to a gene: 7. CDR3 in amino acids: CASSLRSGTGYEQYF. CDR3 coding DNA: TGTGCCAGCAGCTTGCGATCCGGGACAGGATACGAGCAGTACTTC.

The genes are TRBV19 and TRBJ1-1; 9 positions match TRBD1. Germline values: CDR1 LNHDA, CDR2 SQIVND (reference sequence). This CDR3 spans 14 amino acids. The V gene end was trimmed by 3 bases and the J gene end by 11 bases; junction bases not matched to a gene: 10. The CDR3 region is CASSIRTGASEAFF. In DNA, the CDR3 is TGTGCCAGTAGTATCCGGACAGGGGCGTCGGAGGCTTTCTTT.

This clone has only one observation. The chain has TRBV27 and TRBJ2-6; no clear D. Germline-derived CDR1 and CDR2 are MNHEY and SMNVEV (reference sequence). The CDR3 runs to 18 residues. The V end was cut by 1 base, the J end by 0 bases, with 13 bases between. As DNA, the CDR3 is TGTGCCAGCAGTTTATTGTCAGCCTCAGGCTCTGGGGCCAACGTCCTGACTTTC. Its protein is CASSLLSASGSGANVLTF.

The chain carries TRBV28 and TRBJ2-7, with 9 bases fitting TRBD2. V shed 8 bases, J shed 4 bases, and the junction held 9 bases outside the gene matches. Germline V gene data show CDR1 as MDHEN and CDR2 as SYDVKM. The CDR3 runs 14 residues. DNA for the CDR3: TGTGCCAGCGGTAGCGGGAGTGAGGCTTACGAGCAGTACTTC. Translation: CASGSGSEAYEQYF. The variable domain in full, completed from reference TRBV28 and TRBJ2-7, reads DVKVTQSSRYLVKRTGEKVFLECVQDMDHENMFWYRQDPGLGLRLIYFSYDVKMKEKGDIPEGYSVSREKKERFSLILESASTNQTSMYLCASGSGSEAYEQYFGPGTRLTVT.

This chain's CDR3 is CASSSGQGSYEQYF. The CDR3 DNA is TGTGCCAGCAGTAGTGGACAGGGATCCTACGAGCAGTACTTC. This chain links TRBV27 with TRBJ2-7, with 8 bases that match TRBD1. CDR3 size: 14 residues. Germline CDR1 MNHEY, CDR2 SMNVEV (reference sequence). Unmatched junction bases numbered 4, after V lost 5 bases and J lost 1 base.

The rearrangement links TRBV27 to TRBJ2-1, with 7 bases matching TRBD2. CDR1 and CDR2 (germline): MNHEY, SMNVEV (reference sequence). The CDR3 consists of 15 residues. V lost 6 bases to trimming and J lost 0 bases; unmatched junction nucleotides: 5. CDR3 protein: CASRPGGSSYNEQFF. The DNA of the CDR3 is TGTGCCAGCAGGCCGGGGGGAAGCTCCTACAATGAGCAGTTCTTC.

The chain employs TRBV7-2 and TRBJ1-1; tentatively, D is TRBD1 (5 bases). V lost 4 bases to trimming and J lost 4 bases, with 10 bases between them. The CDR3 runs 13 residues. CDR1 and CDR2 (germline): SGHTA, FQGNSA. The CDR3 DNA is TGTGCCAGCAGCTACGGGGGTACCACTGAAGCTTTCTTT. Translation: CASSYGGTTEAFF. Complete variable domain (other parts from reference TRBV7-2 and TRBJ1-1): GAGVSQSPSNKVTEKGKDVELRCDPISGHTALYWYRQSLGQGLEFLIYFQGNSAPDKSGLPSDRFSAERTGGSVSTLTIQRTQQEDSAVYLCASSYGGTTEAFFGQGTRLTVV.

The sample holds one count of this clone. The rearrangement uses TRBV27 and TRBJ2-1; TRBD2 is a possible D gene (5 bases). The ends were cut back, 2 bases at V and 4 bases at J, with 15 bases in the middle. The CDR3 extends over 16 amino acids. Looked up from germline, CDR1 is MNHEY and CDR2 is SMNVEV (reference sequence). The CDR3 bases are TGTGCCAGCAGTTTAATCCGAGGGAGAGCGTACAATGAGCAGTTCTTC. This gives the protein CASSLIRGRAYNEQFF.

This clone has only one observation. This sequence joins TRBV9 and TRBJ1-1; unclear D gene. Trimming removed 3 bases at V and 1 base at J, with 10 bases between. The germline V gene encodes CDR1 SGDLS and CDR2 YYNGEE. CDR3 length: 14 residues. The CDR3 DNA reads TGTGCCAGCAGCGCACAATTCACGAACACTGAAGCTTTCTTT. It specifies CASSAQFTNTEAFF.

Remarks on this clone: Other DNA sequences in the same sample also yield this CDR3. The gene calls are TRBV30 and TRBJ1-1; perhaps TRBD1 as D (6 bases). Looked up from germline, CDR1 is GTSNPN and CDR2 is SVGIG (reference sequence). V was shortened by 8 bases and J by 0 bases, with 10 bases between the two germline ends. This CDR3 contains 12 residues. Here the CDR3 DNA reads TGTGCCCTTACAGGGATGAACACTGAAGCTTTCTTT. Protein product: CALTGMNTEAFF.

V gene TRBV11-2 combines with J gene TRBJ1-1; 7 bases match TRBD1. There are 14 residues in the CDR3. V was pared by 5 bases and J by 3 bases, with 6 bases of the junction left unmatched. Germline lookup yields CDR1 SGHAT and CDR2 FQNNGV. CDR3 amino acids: CASSPTGTHTEAFF. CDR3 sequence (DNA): TGTGCCAGCAGCCCGACAGGGACCCACACTGAAGCTTTCTTT.

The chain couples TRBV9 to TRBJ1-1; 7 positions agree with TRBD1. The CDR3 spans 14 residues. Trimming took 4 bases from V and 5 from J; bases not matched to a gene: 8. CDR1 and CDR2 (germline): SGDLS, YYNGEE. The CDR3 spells CASSPMTGRTEAFF. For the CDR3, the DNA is TGTGCCAGCAGCCCCATGACAGGGAGAACTGAAGCTTTCTTT.

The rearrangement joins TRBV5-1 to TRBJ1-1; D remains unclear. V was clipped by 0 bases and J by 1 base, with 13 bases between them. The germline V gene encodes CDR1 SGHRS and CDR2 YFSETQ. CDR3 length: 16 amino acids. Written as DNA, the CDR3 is TGCGCCAGCAGCTTGGGAGGGTTCTTGGGGAACACTGAAGCTTTCTTT. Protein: CASSLGGFLGNTEAFF.

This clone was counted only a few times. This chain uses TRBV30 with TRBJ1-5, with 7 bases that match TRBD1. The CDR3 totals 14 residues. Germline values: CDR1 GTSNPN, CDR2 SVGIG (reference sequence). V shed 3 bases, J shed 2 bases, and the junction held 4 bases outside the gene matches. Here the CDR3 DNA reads TGTGCCTGGAGACTCGGACAGGGCAATCAGCCCCAGCATTTT. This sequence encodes CAWRLGQGNQPQHF.

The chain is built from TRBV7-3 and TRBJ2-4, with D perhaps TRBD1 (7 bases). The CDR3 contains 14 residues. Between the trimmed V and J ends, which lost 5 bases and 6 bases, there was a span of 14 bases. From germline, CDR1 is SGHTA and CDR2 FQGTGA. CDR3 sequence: CASSQGQGGNIQYF. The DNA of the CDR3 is TGTGCCAGCAGCCAAGGCCAGGGGGGAAACATTCAGTACTTC.

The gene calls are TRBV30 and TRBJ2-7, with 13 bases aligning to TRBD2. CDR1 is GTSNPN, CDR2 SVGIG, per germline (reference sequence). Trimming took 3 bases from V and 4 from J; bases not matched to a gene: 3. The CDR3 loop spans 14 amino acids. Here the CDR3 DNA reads TGTGCCTGGAGGGGGACTAGCGGGAAGTACGAGCAGTACTTC. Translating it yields CAWRGTSGKYEQYF.